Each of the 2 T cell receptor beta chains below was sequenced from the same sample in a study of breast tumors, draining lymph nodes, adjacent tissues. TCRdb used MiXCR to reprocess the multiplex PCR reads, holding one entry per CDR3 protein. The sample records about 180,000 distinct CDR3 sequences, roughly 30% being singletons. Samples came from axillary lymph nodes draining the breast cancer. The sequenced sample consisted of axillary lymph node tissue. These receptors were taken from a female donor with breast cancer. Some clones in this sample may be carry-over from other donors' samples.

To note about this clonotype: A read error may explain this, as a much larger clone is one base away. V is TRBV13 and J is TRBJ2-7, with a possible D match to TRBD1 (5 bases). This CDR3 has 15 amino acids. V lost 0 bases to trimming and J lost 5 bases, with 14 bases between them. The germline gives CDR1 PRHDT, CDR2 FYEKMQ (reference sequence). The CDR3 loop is CASSLGRQGSHEQYF. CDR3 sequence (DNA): TGTGCCAGCAGCTTAGGCCGTCAGGGTTCCCACGAGCAGTACTTC.

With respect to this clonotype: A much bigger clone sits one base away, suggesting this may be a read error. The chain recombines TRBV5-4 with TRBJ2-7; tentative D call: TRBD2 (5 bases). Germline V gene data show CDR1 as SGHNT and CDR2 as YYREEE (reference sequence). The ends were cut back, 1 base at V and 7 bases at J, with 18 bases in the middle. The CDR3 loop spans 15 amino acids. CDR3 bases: TGTGCCAGCAGCTTGAGGCTAGTGGGAGTAGAAGAGCAGTACTTC. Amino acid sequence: CASSLRLVGVEEQYF.